Presented here are 6 T cell receptor beta chains from one specimen sequenced in a study of cytomegalovirus exposure and HLA in healthy donors. Data came from immunoSEQ multiplex PCR; TCRdb stores just in-frame clones and leaves some out. This sample has about 170,000 clones, with approximately 87% found just once. Source material: PBMCs. The receptors come from a young woman in good health and CMV-seronegative.

This chain connects TRBV7-6 to TRBJ2-3; maybe TRBD2 (6 bases). CDR1 is SGHVS, CDR2 FNYEAQ, per germline. The CDR3 runs 15 residues. Trimming removed 1 base at V and 0 bases at J, with 8 bases between. Here the CDR3 reads CASSLEGTSTDTQYF. CDR3 nucleotide sequence: TGTGCCAGCAGCTTAGAGGGGACTAGCACAGATACGCAGTATTTT. Complete variable domain (other parts from reference TRBV7-6 and TRBJ2-3): GAGVSQSPRYKVTKRGQDVALRCDPISGHVSLYWYRQALGQGPEFLTYFNYEAQQDKSGLPNDRFSAERPEGSISTLTIQRTEQRDSAMYRCASSLEGTSTDTQYFGPGTRLTVL.

This clone was counted a single time. The genes are TRBV23-1 and TRBJ2-1; perhaps TRBD2 as D (6 bases). TRBV23-1 qualifies as an ORF whose function is uncertain. Trimming took off 6 bases at V and 0 bases at J, with 15 bases between the two ends. The CDR3 length is 16 residues. CDR3 bases: TGCGCCAGCAGAGGAGCGGGCCTGTCCTCCTACAATGAGCAGTTCTTC. The encoded protein is CASRGAGLSSYNEQFF.

CDR3 loop: CASSQTGNSNQPQHF. CDR3 DNA: TGTGCCAGCAGTCAAACAGGTAATAGCAATCAGCCCCAGCATTTT. The rearrangement uses TRBV27 and TRBJ1-5, with a weak D call TRBD1 (5 bases). Germline V gives CDR1 MNHEY, CDR2 SMNVEV (reference sequence). The CDR3 is made up of 15 amino acids. Trimming stripped 5 bases from V and 0 bases from J, with 11 bases between.

The rearrangement joins TRBV27 to TRBJ1-1; D unclear. Deletions cut 5 bases from V and 1 base from J, with 17 bases between. CDR3 size: 16 residues. The germline gives CDR1 MNHEY, CDR2 SMNVEV (reference sequence). DNA of the CDR3: TGTGCCAGCAGTCCGTCCAGTAGGCGTCGGAACACTGAAGCTTTCTTT. It is translated as CASSPSSRRRNTEAFF.

The chain employs TRBV5-4 and TRBJ1-1; the D gene is possibly TRBD1 (6 bases). Germline-derived CDR1 and CDR2 are SGHNT and YYREEE (reference sequence). The CDR3 spans 13 residues. V lost 0 bases, J lost 5 bases, and 8 bases lay in between. CDR3 amino acids: CASSLVQGTEAFF. DNA for the CDR3: TGTGCCAGCAGCTTGGTGCAGGGGACTGAAGCTTTCTTT.

The chain recombines TRBV27 with TRBJ2-1, with D possibly TRBD2 on 6 matching bases. Germline V lookup: CDR1 MNHEY, CDR2 SMNVEV (reference sequence). V dropped 3 bases and J dropped 4 bases, with 10 bases sitting between them. This CDR3 comprises 14 residues. CDR3 amino acids: CASSLGLYYNEQFF. CDR3 coding DNA: TGTGCCAGCAGTTTGGGACTGTATTACAATGAGCAGTTCTTC.